The 13 T cell receptor beta chains in this list originate from one sample, sequenced in a study of T cell repertoires in cytomegalovirus infection. These receptors' targets are unknown. Via MiXCR, TCRdb re-called the reads, giving one row per CDR3 protein. The sample has approximately 24,000 distinct CDR3 sequences, approximately 24% seen once. The sample in question was CD8+ T cells from cultured PBMCs, obtained from culture after CMV antigen stimulation. These receptors were obtained from a human donor in good health (CMV status not recorded). Some clones in this sample may be carry-over from other donors' samples.

The CDR3 is CATSRGPPLAWDEQFF. DNA for the CDR3: TGTGCCACCAGCAGAGGCCCACCACTAGCGTGGGATGAGCAGTTCTTC. The genes are TRBV15 and TRBJ2-1, with 7 bases matching TRBD2. Germline CDR1 and CDR2: LNHNV and YYDKDF (reference sequence). Unmatched junction bases numbered 11, after V lost 1 base and J lost 8 bases. CDR3 length: 16 amino acids.

In this sample, this clonotype turned up many times. The CDR3 DNA reads as TGTGCCAGCCCTAGCGGGGGAGGCACAGATACGCAGTATTTT. Amino acid sequence: CASPSGGGTDTQYF. The V call is TRBV6-1, the J call TRBJ2-3, with 10 positions matching TRBD2. Germline V lookup: CDR1 MNHNS, CDR2 SASEGT. V lost 8 bases and J lost 1; bases outside the gene matches: 3. This CDR3 comprises 14 residues.

This chain connects TRBV7-2 to TRBJ2-5; 7 bases align to TRBD2. Germline V gene lookup returns CDR1 SGHTA and CDR2 FQGNSA. There are 14 residues in the CDR3. The trim removed 1 base at V and 5 bases at J, leaving 4 bases unmatched. The CDR3 coding sequence is TGTGCCAGCAGCTTAGGAGGACTAGTTGAGACCCAGTACTTC. It translates to CASSLGGLVETQYF.

The chain is built from TRBV24-1 and TRBJ2-2; a possible D gene is TRBD1 (6 bases). The CDR3 loop spans 16 amino acids. Germline CDR1 reads KGHDR; CDR2 reads SFDVKD. V lost 4 bases, J lost 0 bases, and 11 bases lay in between. CDR3 DNA: TGTGCCACCAGTGACTGGACAGCTACGAACACCGGGGAGCTGTTTTTT. Amino acids: CATSDWTATNTGELFF.

This clonotype showed up just a few times. The chain is built from TRBV20-1 and TRBJ1-2; D gene ambiguous. The CDR3 totals 18 residues. V dropped 6 bases and J dropped 8 bases, with 34 bases sitting between them. Germline V CDR1 and CDR2: DFQATT, SNEGSKA (reference sequence). CDR3 sequence: CSAPTGTAPTPLMGGYTF. The CDR3 nucleotides read TGCAGTGCCCCAACCGGAACAGCCCCCACCCCTCTTATGGGAGGCTACACCTTC.

This clonotype was picked up a small number of times. This chain's CDR3 is CASSDGLPPGYF. The CDR3, as DNA: TGTGCCAGCAGCGATGGGCTCCCGCCGGGGTACTTC. The chain is built from TRBV5-5 and TRBJ2-7; no clear D gene. Trimming removed 4 bases at V and 12 bases at J, with 17 bases between. CDR3 length: 12 residues. In germline, CDR1 is SGHKS, CDR2 YYEKEE (reference sequence).

This chain uses TRBV12-3 or TRBV12-4 with TRBJ2-7; a possible D gene is TRBD1 (5 bases). V was pared by 6 bases and J by 0 bases, with 9 bases between. The CDR3 is made up of 13 amino acids. The CDR3 protein is CASSWGRSYEQYF. The DNA of the CDR3 is TGTGCCAGCAGCTGGGGCCGCTCCTACGAGCAGTACTTC.

This clonotype has ten or more counts. The CDR3 bases are TGTGCCAGCAGCCCACCACTCCGCGGGGGAGATACGCAGTATTTT. Translating gives CASSPPLRGGDTQYF. The chain links TRBV7-9 to TRBJ2-3, with 7 bases lining up with TRBD2. The V gene's germline CDR1 is SEHNR and CDR2 FQNEAQ (reference sequence). The CDR3 runs 15 residues. The V and J ends lost 5 bases and 5 bases, in that order; junction bases with no gene match: 10.

The chain carries TRBV14 and TRBJ1-1; possibly TRBD1 for D (5 bases). Trimming shortened V by 0 bases and J by 1 base, and 18 bases separated the two germline ends. Per germline, CDR1 SGHDN and CDR2 FVKESK. The CDR3 runs 18 residues. CDR3 amino acids: CASSQDQGLAGANTEAFF. DNA for the CDR3: TGTGCCAGCAGCCAAGATCAGGGCCTGGCAGGCGCGAACACTGAAGCTTTCTTT.

This clonotype was seen a handful of times. The genes are TRBV27 and TRBJ2-1; D is ambiguous. The CDR3 extends over 12 amino acids. V lost 8 bases and J lost 3, with 8 bases in between. Looked up from germline, CDR1 is MNHEY and CDR2 is SMNVEV (reference sequence). CDR3 region: CASYRNYNEQFF. In DNA, the CDR3 is TGTGCCAGCTACAGAAACTACAATGAGCAGTTCTTC.

Ten or more counts support this clonotype. The chain joins TRBV7-2 to TRBJ1-1, with 11 bases aligning to TRBD1. The V gene end was trimmed by 5 bases and the J gene end by 4 bases; junction bases not matched to a gene: 6. Germline V gene data show CDR1 as SGHTA and CDR2 as FQGNSA. This CDR3 has 15 amino acids. CDR3 residues: CASSHGQGAPTEAFF. CDR3 DNA sequence: TGTGCCAGCAGCCACGGACAGGGGGCCCCCACTGAAGCTTTCTTT.

As to this clonotype: Sequence at one end of the junction differs from germline and may be a read error. The V and J genes are TRBV7-7 and TRBJ2-3; D is ambiguous. This CDR3 region has 12 residues. Germline CDR1 and CDR2: SSHAT and FNYEAQ (reference sequence). CDR3 DNA sequence: TGTGCTAGCAGCCGGTTCGGAGATACGCAGTATTTT. Translating it yields CASSRFGDTQYF.

This clonotype came up many times. This chain uses TRBV7-8 with TRBJ2-1; D gene uncertain. This CDR3 contains 15 residues. The germline gives CDR1 SGHVS, CDR2 FQNEAQ. V dropped 1 base and J dropped 5 bases, with 12 bases sitting between them. CDR3 amino acids: CASSLGGPPHNEQFF. The CDR3, as DNA: TGTGCCAGCAGCTTAGGAGGACCCCCTCACAATGAGCAGTTCTTC.